This T cell receptor (beta chain) was sequenced during a study of beta chain features in type 1 diabetes. Sequencing targeted expressed TCRB transcripts, as all isolated RNA had been reverse transcribed. Method: immunoSEQ multiplex PCR; TCRdb's copy keeps in-frame clones and lacks some. The table shows some 640,000 clones, with more than 12% occurring only once. CDR3 length equals 19 residues. This clone appeared a few times. No antigen is known for it. Study-level results: The study found moderately but significantly shorter TCRB CDR3s in all four CD4+ subsets of Type 1 diabetes patients.

The sequence derives from a young man with type 1 diabetes. Sequencing was carried out using naive CD4+ T cells from blood. The chain couples TRBV1 to TRBJ2-3; the tabulated D call, TRBD2, remains unverified against the DNA. TRBV1 is classified as a pseudogene. The CDR3 loop is CTSSPRVAGGKFGTDTQYF. The CDR3 DNA sequence: TGCACCAGCAGCCCCCGGGTGGCGGGAGGCAAGTTTGGCACAGATACGCAGTATTTT.